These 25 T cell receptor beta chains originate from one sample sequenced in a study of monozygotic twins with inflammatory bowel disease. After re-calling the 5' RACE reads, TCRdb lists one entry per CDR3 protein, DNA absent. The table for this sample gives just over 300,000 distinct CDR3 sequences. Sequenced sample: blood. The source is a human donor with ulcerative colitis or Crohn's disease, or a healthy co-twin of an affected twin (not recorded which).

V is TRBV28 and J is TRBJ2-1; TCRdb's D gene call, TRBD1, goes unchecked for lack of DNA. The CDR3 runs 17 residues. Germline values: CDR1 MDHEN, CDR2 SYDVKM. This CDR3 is CASSSHLGQGGNNEQFF.

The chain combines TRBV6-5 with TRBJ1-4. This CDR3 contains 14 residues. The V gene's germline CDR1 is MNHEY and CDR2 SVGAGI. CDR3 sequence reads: CASSYSVGVEKLFF.

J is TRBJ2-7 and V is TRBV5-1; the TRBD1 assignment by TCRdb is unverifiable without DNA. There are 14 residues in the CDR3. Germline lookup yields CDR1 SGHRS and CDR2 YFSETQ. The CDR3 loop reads CASSLRDKFNEQYF.

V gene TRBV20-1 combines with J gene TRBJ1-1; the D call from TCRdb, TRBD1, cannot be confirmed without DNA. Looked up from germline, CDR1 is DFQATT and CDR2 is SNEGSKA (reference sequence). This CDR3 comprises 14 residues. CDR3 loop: CSARAPRGGAEAFF.

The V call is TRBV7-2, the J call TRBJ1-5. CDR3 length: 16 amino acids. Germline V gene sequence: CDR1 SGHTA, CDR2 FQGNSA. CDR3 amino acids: CASSLAVSVSNQPQHF.

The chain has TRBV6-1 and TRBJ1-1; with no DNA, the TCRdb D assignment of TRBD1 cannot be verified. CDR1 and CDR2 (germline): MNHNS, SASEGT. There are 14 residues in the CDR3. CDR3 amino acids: CASNNRAANTEAFF.

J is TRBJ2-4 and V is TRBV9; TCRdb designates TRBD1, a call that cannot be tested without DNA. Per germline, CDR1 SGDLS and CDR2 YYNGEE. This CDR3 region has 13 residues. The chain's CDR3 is CASQRGNENIQYF.

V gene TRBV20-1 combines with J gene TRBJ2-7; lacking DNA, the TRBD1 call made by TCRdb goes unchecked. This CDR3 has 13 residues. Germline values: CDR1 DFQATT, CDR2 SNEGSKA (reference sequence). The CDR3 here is CSADPGQYYEQYF.

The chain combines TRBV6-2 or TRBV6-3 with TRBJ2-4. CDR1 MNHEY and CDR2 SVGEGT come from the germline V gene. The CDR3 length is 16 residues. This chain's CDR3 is CASSYEALLAKNIQYF.

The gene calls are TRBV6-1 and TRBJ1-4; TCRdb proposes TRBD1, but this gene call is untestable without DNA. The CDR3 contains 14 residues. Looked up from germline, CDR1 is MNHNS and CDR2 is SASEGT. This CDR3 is CASRPRGANEKLFF.

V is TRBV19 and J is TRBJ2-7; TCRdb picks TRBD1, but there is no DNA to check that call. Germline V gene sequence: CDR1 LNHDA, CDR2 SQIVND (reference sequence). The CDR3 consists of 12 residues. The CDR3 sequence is CATRGATYEQYF.

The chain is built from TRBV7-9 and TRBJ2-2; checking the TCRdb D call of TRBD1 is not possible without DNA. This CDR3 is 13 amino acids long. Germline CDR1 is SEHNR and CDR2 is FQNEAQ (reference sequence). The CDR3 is CASSPPTTGELFF.

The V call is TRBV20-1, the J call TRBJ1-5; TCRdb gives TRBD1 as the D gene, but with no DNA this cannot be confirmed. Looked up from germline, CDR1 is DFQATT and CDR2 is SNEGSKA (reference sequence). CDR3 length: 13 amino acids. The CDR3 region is CSARSTAPLAQHF.

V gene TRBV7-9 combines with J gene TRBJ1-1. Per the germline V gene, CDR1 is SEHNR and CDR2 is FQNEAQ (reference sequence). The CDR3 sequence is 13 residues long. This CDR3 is CASSLIGWTEAFF.

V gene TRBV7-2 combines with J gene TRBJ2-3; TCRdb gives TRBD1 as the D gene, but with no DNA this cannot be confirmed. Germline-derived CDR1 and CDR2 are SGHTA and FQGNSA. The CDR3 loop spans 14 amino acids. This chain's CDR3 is CASSLDPLAEAQYF.

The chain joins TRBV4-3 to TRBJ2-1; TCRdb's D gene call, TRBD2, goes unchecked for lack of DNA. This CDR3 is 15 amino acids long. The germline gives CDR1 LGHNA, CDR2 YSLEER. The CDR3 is CASSQSGVLYNEQFF.

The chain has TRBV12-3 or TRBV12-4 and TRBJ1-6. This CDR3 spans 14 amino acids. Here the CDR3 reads CASTRRSYNSPLHF.

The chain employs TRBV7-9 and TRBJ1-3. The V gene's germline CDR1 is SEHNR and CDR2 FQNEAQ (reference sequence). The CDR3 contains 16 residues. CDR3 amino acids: CASSLTSWQEGNTIYF.

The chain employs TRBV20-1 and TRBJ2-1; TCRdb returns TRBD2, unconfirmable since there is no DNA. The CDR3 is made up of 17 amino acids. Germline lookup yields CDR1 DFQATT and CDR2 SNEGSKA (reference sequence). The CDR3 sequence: CSASPPSGRRTYNEQFF.

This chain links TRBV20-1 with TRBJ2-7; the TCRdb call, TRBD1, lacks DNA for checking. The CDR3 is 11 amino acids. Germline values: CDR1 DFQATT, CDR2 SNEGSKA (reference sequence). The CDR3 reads CSAGRTVSLYF.

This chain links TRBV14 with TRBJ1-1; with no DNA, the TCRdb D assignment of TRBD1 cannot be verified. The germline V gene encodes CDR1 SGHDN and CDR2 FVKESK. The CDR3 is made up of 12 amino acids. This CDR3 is CASSQSTEEAFF.

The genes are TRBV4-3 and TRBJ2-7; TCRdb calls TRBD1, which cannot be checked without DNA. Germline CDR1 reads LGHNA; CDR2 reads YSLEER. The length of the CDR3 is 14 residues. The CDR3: CASSSHRGIYEQYF.

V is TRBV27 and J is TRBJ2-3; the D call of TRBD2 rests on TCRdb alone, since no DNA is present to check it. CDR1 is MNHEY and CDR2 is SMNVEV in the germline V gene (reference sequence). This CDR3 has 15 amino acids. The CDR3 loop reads CASSVGLAKTDTQYF.

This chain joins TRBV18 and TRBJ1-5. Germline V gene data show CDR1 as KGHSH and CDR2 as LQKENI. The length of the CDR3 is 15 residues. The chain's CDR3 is CASSPSAGPGQPQHF.

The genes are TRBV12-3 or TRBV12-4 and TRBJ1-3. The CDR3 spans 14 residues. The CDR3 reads CASTLQSSGNTIYF.